This TCR beta chain was captured in a study of OX40 agonist ivuxolimab in advanced cancers. The overall study: Ivuxolimab doses were 0.01, 0.1, 0.3, 1.5, 3 or 10 mg/kg every 2 weeks. A history of anti-PD-1, anti-PD-L1 or anti-CTLA-4 therapy was acceptable, and 40% had some.

Patients had blood sampled at baseline and again on cycle 4 day 1 and cycle 7 day 1. With regard to this clone: Its target is unknown.

Assay: immunoSEQ multiplex PCR; the TCRdb copy retains only in-frame clones and omits some. The top ten hold 4.9% of the sample, which has some 50,000 clones, roughly 90% seen once. Study-level results: At 0.1 to 3.0 mg/kg, clonal expansion of CD4+ and CD8+ blood T cells had occurred by week 6.

The receptor was derived from an adult with an advanced solid tumor such as melanoma, head and neck, liver or kidney cancer. The material sequenced was CD4+ or CD8+ T cells sorted from blood, taken in a trial of the OX40 agonist ivuxolimab.

Written as DNA, the CDR3 is TGTGCCAGCAGCCAGGGGCTAGCGGGAGGCTACGAGCAGTACTTC. Its protein product is CASSQGLAGGYEQYF. V usage is TRBV13 and J usage is TRBJ2-7; the match to TRBD2 covers 11 bases. Germline CDR1 is PRHDT and CDR2 is FYEKMQ (reference sequence). J lost 3 bases, V lost 5 bases, and 6 bases had no gene match. There are 15 residues in the CDR3.